These T cell receptor beta chains were read from a single sample in a study of cytomegalovirus exposure and HLA in healthy donors. Produced via immunoSEQ multiplex PCR; TCRdb's table is partial and in-frame only. The sample lists approximately 58,000 clones, around 94% occurring once. The sequenced sample consisted of PBMCs. These receptors were collected from a man aged 18 to 30 in good health and CMV-seronegative. The CDR3 runs from the conserved cysteine through the conserved F or W. A D gene is named only where the DNA matches it firmly. The size entry is marked missing in some rows and otherwise reads once, few, many or a size class.

TRBV9	.	TRBD2	TRBJ2-1	16	CASSVEGGRAHNEQFF	TGTGCCAGCAGCGTAGAGGGCGGGAGGGCCCACAATGAGCAGTTCTTC
TRBV11-3	.	TRBD1	TRBJ2-7	17	CASSLAGRDRAQYEQYF	TGTGCCAGCAGCTTAGCGGGTAGGGACAGGGCTCAATACGAGCAGTACTTC
TRBV19	.	.	TRBJ1-2	13	CASSMADGGGYTF	TGTGCCAGTAGTATGGCCGACGGGGGAGGCTACACCTTC
TRBV6-1	.	.	TRBJ2-3	14	CASFTTGGTDTQYF	TGTGCCAGCTTCACCACCGGGGGCACAGATACGCAGTATTTT
TRBV6-6	.	.	TRBJ1-1	13	CASSPGMSTEAFF	TGTGCCAGCAGTCCGGGAATGTCAACTGAAGCTTTCTTT
TRBV9	once	TRBD1	TRBJ2-3	16	CASSVRSVTGTDTQYF	TGTGCCAGCAGCGTTCGATCGGTGACAGGGACAGATACGCAGTATTTT
TRBV4-1	.	.	TRBJ1-4	15	CASSQGTATNEKLFF	TGCGCCAGCAGCCAAGGGACAGCAACTAATGAAAAACTGTTTTTT
TRBV19	.	TRBD1	TRBJ1-2	16	CASSILGQGTHYGYTF	TGTGCCAGTAGTATACTGGGACAGGGTACCCACTATGGCTACACCTTC
TRBV6-6	.	TRBD2	TRBJ2-2	15	CASTRAGGPAGELFF	TGTGCCAGCACCCGAGCGGGAGGGCCCGCCGGGGAGCTGTTTTTT
TRBV11-2	.	.	TRBJ2-3	12	CASSFNRGTQYF	TGTGCCAGCAGCTTCAATAGGGGTACGCAGTATTTT
TRBV5-1	once	TRBD2	TRBJ2-1	15	CASSLAGTSFDEQFF	TGCGCCAGCAGCTTGGCTGGGACTAGTTTTGATGAGCAGTTCTTC
TRBV19	.	.	TRBJ1-2	16	CASHNRAAYSLGGYTF	TGTGCCAGCCACAACAGGGCAGCCTATTCTTTAGGGGGCTACACCTTC
TRBV4-3	.	.	TRBJ1-3	16	CASSQDPGDRGNTIYF	TGCGCCAGCAGCCAAGATCCGGGTGACCGGGGGAACACCATATATTTT
TRBV28	.	TRBD1	TRBJ1-4	14	CASGQGGTNEKLFF	TGTGCCAGCGGACAGGGGGGAACTAATGAAAAACTGTTTTTT
TRBV28	.	.	TRBJ2-6	14	CASSLVAGANVLTF	TGTGCCAGCAGTTTGGTAGCTGGGGCCAACGTCCTGACTTTC
TRBV5-5	.	.	TRBJ1-1	14	CASSLTSRGSEAFF	TGTGCCAGCAGCTTGACCTCCAGGGGCTCGGAAGCTTTCTTT
TRBV10-2	.	TRBD2	TRBJ2-7	13	CASGWEGPHEQYF	TGCGCCAGCGGGTGGGAGGGCCCCCACGAGCAGTACTTC
TRBV11-2	.	.	TRBJ2-5	13	CASSSSLQETQYF	TGTGCCAGCAGCTCTAGTCTTCAAGAGACCCAGTACTTC
TRBV4-3	.	.	TRBJ2-2	16	CASSQDPSPGTGELFF	TGCGCCAGCAGCCAAGATCCTAGCCCGGGCACCGGGGAGCTGTTTTTT
TRBV29-1	.	TRBD1	TRBJ2-7	12	CSVGTGLDEQYF	TGCAGCGTCGGGACAGGATTGGACGAGCAGTACTTC
TRBV29-1	.	.	TRBJ2-1	13	CSVEKGRGRKQFF	TGCAGCGTTGAAAAGGGCAGGGGAAGGAAGCAGTTCTTC
TRBV5-1	.	TRBD2	TRBJ2-3	15	CASSLAGAPTDTQYF	TGCGCCAGCAGCTTAGCGGGGGCTCCCACAGATACGCAGTATTTT
TRBV28	.	TRBD2	TRBJ2-5	14	CASRGLAGQETQYF	TGTGCCAGCAGGGGACTAGCGGGTCAAGAGACCCAGTACTTC
TRBV6-5	.	TRBD2	TRBJ2-7	13	CASSRPGGYEQYF	TGTGCCAGCAGTCGCCCCGGGGGGTACGAGCAGTACTTC
TRBV29-1	.	TRBD1	TRBJ2-1	13	CSAEGAAYNEQFF	TGCAGCGCTGAGGGGGCCGCCTACAATGAGCAGTTCTTC
TRBV6-6	.	.	TRBJ1-2	13	CASSPTEVYGYTF	TGTGCCAGCAGTCCGACTGAAGTTTATGGCTACACCTTC
TRBV29-1	.	TRBD1	TRBJ2-1	17	CSAPGQGADKGFDEQFF	TGCAGCGCACCGGGACAGGGGGCGGATAAGGGCTTCGATGAGCAGTTCTTC
TRBV27	.	.	TRBJ2-7	13	CASSLSTGYEQYF	TGTGCCAGCAGTTTATCAACAGGCTACGAGCAGTACTTC
TRBV9	.	.	TRBJ1-2	14	CASSRDPGSYGYTF	TGTGCCAGCAGCCGTGATCCGGGGTCCTATGGCTACACCTTC
TRBV5-4	.	TRBD1	TRBJ2-3	16	CASSLGSGQLGDTQYF	TGTGCCAGCAGCTTAGGCTCGGGACAGCTGGGAGATACGCAGTATTTT
TRBV29-1	.	TRBD2	TRBJ2-3	17	CSGTDLNRKRGRDTQYF	TGCAGCGGGACCGATCTAAACAGAAAGCGGGGACGAGATACGCAGTATTTT
TRBV9	.	.	TRBJ2-1	16	CASSVAIQGLNNEQFF	TGTGCCAGCAGCGTAGCGATACAGGGTCTAAACAATGAGCAGTTCTTC
TRBV29-1	.	TRBD1	TRBJ2-7	12	CSVVGQGLEQYF	TGCAGCGTTGTAGGACAGGGGTTAGAGCAGTACTTC
TRBV11-3	.	.	TRBJ2-6	19	CASSPPPGSHLSGANVLTF	TGTGCCAGCAGTCCTCCACCCGGGAGTCACCTTTCTGGGGCCAACGTCCTGACTTTC
TRBV7-2	.	.	TRBJ2-1	12	CASSLLSGEQFF	TGTGCCAGCAGCTTACTTTCGGGTGAGCAGTTCTTC
TRBV2	few	TRBD1	TRBJ1-5	13	CASRLQGQQPQHF	TGTGCCAGCAGACTACAGGGGCAGCAGCCCCAGCATTTT
TRBV4-3	.	.	TRBJ2-1	14	CASSQDYRDSEQFF	TGCGCCAGCAGCCAAGACTACCGGGATAGTGAGCAGTTCTTC
TRBV6-6	.	.	TRBJ2-3	16	CASSYLRGPHTDTQYF	TGTGCCAGCAGTTACTTAAGGGGCCCTCACACAGATACGCAGTATTTT
TRBV14	.	TRBD1	TRBJ2-2	17	CASSQVADRAVTGELFF	TGTGCCAGCAGCCAAGTCGCGGACAGGGCGGTCACCGGGGAGCTGTTTTTT
TRBV6-5	.	.	TRBJ1-2	13	CASSSSGRRGYTF	TGTGCCAGCAGTTCCTCAGGGAGAAGAGGCTACACCTTC
TRBV13	few	TRBD2	TRBJ2-1	15	CASSKVGGGIHEQFF	TGTGCCAGCAGCAAAGTGGGGGGAGGGATCCATGAGCAGTTCTTC
TRBV2	.	TRBD1	TRBJ2-5	14	CASSGTGVQETQYF	TGTGCCAGCAGTGGGACAGGGGTCCAAGAGACCCAGTACTTC
TRBV19	.	.	TRBJ1-4	15	CASSITGSTNEKLFF	TGTGCCAGTAGTATTACAGGGTCTACTAATGAAAAACTGTTTTTT
TRBV28	.	.	TRBJ2-7	14	CASMRAPEYREQYF	TGTGCCAGCATGCGGGCACCCGAATACCGCGAGCAGTACTTC
TRBV6-4	.	TRBD2	TRBJ2-3	11	CASTEGTSVYF	TGTGCCAGCACCGAGGGGACTAGCGTGTATTTT
TRBV27	.	.	TRBJ1-1	18	CASSLSSPRGVLNTEAFF	TGTGCCAGCAGTTTATCGTCCCCCAGGGGCGTCCTGAACACTGAAGCTTTCTTT
TRBV18	.	.	TRBJ2-7	15	CASSPGEVSSYEQYF	TGTGCCAGCTCACCGGGGGAGGTTTCGTCCTACGAGCAGTACTTC
TRBV11-3	.	.	TRBJ2-7	13	CASSSGTRYEQYF	TGTGCCAGCAGCTCCGGGACTCGCTACGAGCAGTACTTC
TRBV6-5	.	TRBD2	TRBJ2-3	13	CASSRQGTSGQYF	TGTGCCAGCAGTCGACAAGGGACTAGCGGGCAGTATTTT
TRBV28	once	.	TRBJ1-5	16	CASSPLQGGSNQPQHF	TGTGCCAGCAGCCCTTTGCAGGGAGGGAGCAATCAGCCCCAGCATTTT
TRBV18	.	TRBD1	TRBJ1-2	13	CASSLDRVNGYTF	TGTGCCAGCTCCCTTGACAGGGTTAATGGCTACACCTTC